This TCR beta chain was observed in a study of blood T cell repertoires in COVID-19. Study information: The study drew acute and convalescent COVID-19 samples from the United States, Italy and Spain. Sources were T cells, B-cell-depleted T cells, or PBMCs; the material itself was cDNA or gDNA.

Germline V gene data show CDR1 as SGHTA and CDR2 as FQGNSA. Germline trimming cut 2 bases from V and 7 bases from J; bases unmatched to any gene: 7. This CDR3 contains 14 residues. TCRdb keeps only in-frame clones here, not all; method: immunoSEQ multiplex PCR. The profile shows approximately 140,000 clones, around 88% of them singletons. The receptor comes from a woman aged 60-75 years with acute or convalescent COVID-19. The source material was peripheral blood. The rearrangement links TRBV7-2 to TRBJ2-7; 8 bases line up with TRBD1. CDR3 protein: CASSLQQGVGEQYF. DNA for the CDR3: TGTGCCAGCAGCTTACAACAGGGGGTTGGTGAGCAGTACTTC.